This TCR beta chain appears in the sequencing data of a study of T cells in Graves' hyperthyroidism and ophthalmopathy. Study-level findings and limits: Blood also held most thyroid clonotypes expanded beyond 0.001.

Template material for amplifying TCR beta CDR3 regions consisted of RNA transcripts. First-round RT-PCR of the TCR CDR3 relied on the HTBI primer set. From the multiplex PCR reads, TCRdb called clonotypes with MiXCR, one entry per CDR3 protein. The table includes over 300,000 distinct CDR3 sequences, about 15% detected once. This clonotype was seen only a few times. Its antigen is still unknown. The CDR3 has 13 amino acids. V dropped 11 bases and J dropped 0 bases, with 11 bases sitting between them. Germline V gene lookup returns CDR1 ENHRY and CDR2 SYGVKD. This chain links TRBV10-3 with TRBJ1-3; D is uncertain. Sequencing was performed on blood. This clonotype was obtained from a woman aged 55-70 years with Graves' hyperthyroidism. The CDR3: CAQASSSGNTIYF. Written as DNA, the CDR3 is TGTGCCCAGGCATCGAGCTCTGGAAACACCATATATTTT.